These 14 T cell receptor beta chains came from one sample sequenced in a study of PD-L1 blockade in urothelial cancer. Profiling relied on immunoSEQ multiplex PCR, and the TCRdb table lists in-frame clones only, not all of them. The table lists roughly 48,000 clones, roughly 84% of them singletons. The sample in question was PBMCs, obtained around atezolizumab (anti-PD-L1) treatment. All receptors come from a man aged 35 to 55 with urothelial cancer.

This sequence joins TRBV4-1 and TRBJ2-7; no definite D call. Per germline, CDR1 MGHRA and CDR2 YSYEKL. This CDR3 contains 17 residues. The V end was cut by 3 bases, the J end by 12 bases, with 30 bases between. CDR3 nucleotide sequence: TGCGCCAGCAGCCACTCTCCTAGACTGCTTTTTTCCCGATGGAGGTACTTC. This translates into CASSHSPRLLFSRWRYF.

There are a few counts of this clone. V gene TRBV6-1 combines with J gene TRBJ1-2; TRBD1 matches at 7 bases. With V trimmed by 9 bases and J by 8 bases, 12 bases remained unmatched. This CDR3 region has 13 residues. CDR1 MNHNS and CDR2 SASEGT come from the germline V gene. The chain's CDR3 is CASPGQSIGGYTF. The CDR3 coding sequence is TGTGCCAGTCCGGGACAGTCCATCGGAGGCTACACCTTC.

V is TRBV28 and J is TRBJ2-1; D not certain. The length of the CDR3 is 17 residues. Germline V gene data show CDR1 as MDHEN and CDR2 as SYDVKM. The ends were cut back, 5 bases at V and 0 bases at J, with 17 bases in the middle. The CDR3 sequence: CASSNPWAPSSYNEQFF. DNA of the CDR3: TGTGCCAGCAGTAACCCCTGGGCGCCGAGCTCCTACAATGAGCAGTTCTTC.

This chain links TRBV18 with TRBJ2-1; 7 bases fit TRBD1. Looked up from germline, CDR1 is KGHSH and CDR2 is LQKENI. Germline trimming cut 4 bases from V and 0 bases from J; bases unmatched to any gene: 6. CDR3 size: 16 residues. CDR3 sequence (DNA): TGTGCCAGCTCACAACAGGGGCCGAGCTCCTACAATGAGCAGTTCTTC. Encoded protein: CASSQQGPSSYNEQFF.

CDR3 protein: CSVEGGGRLYF. The CDR3 DNA follows: TGCAGCGTTGAAGGCGGGGGCAGACTGTACTTC. The chain has TRBV29-1 and TRBJ2-4; TRBD2 might be the D (7 bases). V was trimmed by 1 base and J by 15 bases, leaving 13 bases between them. This CDR3 is built from 11 residues. Germline V gene data show CDR1 as SQVTM and CDR2 as ANQGSEA.

The chain recombines TRBV23-1 with TRBJ1-1; TRBD1 matches at 7 bases. TRBV23-1 is classed as an ORF, of uncertain function. The V and J ends lost 4 bases and 0 bases, in that order; junction bases with no gene match: 20. The CDR3 extends over 20 amino acids. Here the CDR3 reads CASSRDLLGQHLLMNTEAFF. The DNA for the CDR3 is TGCGCCAGCAGTCGAGACCTATTGGGACAGCATCTTCTCATGAACACTGAAGCTTTCTTT.

The count of this clone is one. This CDR3 is CASSFRGLNGDEQYF. The CDR3 DNA reads TGTGCCAGCAGCTTCCGTGGCTTAAACGGGGACGAGCAGTACTTC. This chain links TRBV7-3 with TRBJ2-7, with D possibly TRBD2 on 5 matching bases. This CDR3 contains 15 residues. The V and J ends lost 3 bases and 5 bases respectively, with 17 bases between them. Per the germline V gene, CDR1 is SGHTA and CDR2 is FQGTGA.

CDR3 sequence: CASGTGRDSAADTQYF. In DNA form, the CDR3 reads TGTGCTAGTGGTACGGGCCGGGACAGTGCTGCAGATACGCAGTATTTT. The V and J genes are TRBV12-5 and TRBJ2-3; 7 bases are shared with TRBD1. Germline-derived CDR1 and CDR2 are LGHNT and FRNRAP. Unmatched junction bases numbered 12, after V lost 5 bases and J lost 4 bases. This CDR3 is built from 16 residues.

This chain connects TRBV19 to TRBJ1-1, with D possibly being TRBD1 (6 bases). The germline CDR1 and CDR2 sequences are LNHDA and SQIVND (reference sequence). The CDR3 is 12 residues long. V was trimmed by 5 bases and J by 10 bases, leaving 14 bases between them. CDR3: CASSAPTGRAFF. The CDR3 bases are TGTGCCAGTAGTGCCCCGACAGGACGAGCTTTCTTT.

V usage is TRBV30 and J usage is TRBJ2-5, with 13 positions matching TRBD2. CDR3 length: 15 residues. The V segment lost 6 bases and the J segment 4 bases; nucleotides outside the gene matches: 8. CDR1 and CDR2 (germline): GTSNPN, SVGIG (reference sequence). The CDR3 protein is CACSTGLAGLETQYF. In DNA form, the CDR3 reads TGTGCCTGTTCTACGGGACTAGCGGGACTAGAGACCCAGTACTTC.

This chain connects TRBV28 to TRBJ2-7; D call uncertain. The CDR3 is 12 amino acids. Trimming pared 5 bases from V and 3 bases from J, leaving 8 bases between. Germline CDR1 is MDHEN and CDR2 is SYDVKM. CDR3 DNA: TGTGCCAGCAGTACTACTCTCTACGAGCAGTACTTC. Translation gives CASSTTLYEQYF.

The chain recombines TRBV11-1 with TRBJ2-3, with TRBD1 identical over 8 bases. Per germline, CDR1 SGHAT and CDR2 FQDESV (reference sequence). V was pared by 3 bases and J by 7 bases, with 6 bases of the junction left unmatched. The CDR3 sequence is 14 residues long. The DNA for the CDR3 is TGTGCCAGCAGCTTCGGACAGGGAGAACATACGCAGTATTTT. Its translation: CASSFGQGEHTQYF.

The chain is built from TRBV6-6 and TRBJ2-5; D perhaps matches TRBD2 (5 bases). Germline assignment: CDR1 MNHNY and CDR2 SVGAGI (reference sequence). Trimming shortened V by 0 bases and J by 5 bases, and 10 bases separated the two germline ends. The CDR3 runs to 14 residues. The CDR3 loop reads CASSYSRGTETQYF. The CDR3 nucleotides read TGTGCCAGCAGTTACTCACGGGGAACGGAGACCCAGTACTTC.

The count of this clone is one. J is TRBJ2-7 and V is TRBV25-1; TRBD2 is a possible D gene (6 bases). The germline V gene encodes CDR1 MGHDK and CDR2 SYGVNS. The CDR3 spans 12 residues. V was clipped by 5 bases and J by 5 bases, with 10 bases between them. CDR3 amino acids: CASSPGRDEQYF. The CDR3 bases are TGTGCCAGCAGTCCCGGGAGAGACGAGCAGTACTTC.